Listed below are T cell receptor beta chains from one sample, sequenced in a study of T cell responses to AZD1222 COVID-19 vaccine. The method was immunoSEQ multiplex PCR; TCRdb's version includes in-frame clones alone and lacks a portion of them. The table shows roughly 100,000 clones, with about 92% occurring only once. The material sequenced was peripheral blood, taken 28 days after the second AZD1222 dose. The receptors shown here come from an adult who received the AZD1222 COVID-19 vaccine. The CDR3 runs from the conserved cysteine through the conserved F or W. Fields, in order: clone size, V gene, CDR3 length, D gene, J gene, CDR3 DNA, CDR3 protein. D genes are given only for firm matches. For some rows the clone size is stated as once, few or many, or as a class when expanded; others skip it.

NA	TRBV7-2	16	NA	TRBJ1-5	TGTGCCAGCAGCGCCGCAGGGCTCACAGGCAATCAGCCCCAGCATTTT	CASSAAGLTGNQPQHF
NA	TRBV19	13	NA	TRBJ1-2	TGTGCCAGTGGGGGGGGACAAGATTATGGCTACACCTTC	CASGGGQDYGYTF
NA	TRBV5-6	15	TRBD1	TRBJ1-1	TGTGCCAGCAGCCCGGGACAGGGGGCTTACACTGAAGCTTTCTTT	CASSPGQGAYTEAFF
NA	TRBV7-2	12	NA	TRBJ2-7	TGTGCCAGCAGCTTTCAAACTGGGGGGCAGTACTTC	CASSFQTGGQYF
few	TRBV10-3	15	NA	TRBJ2-2	TGTGCCATCAAGCTAGAGCTCGATAACACCGGGGAGCTGTTTTTT	CAIKLELDNTGELFF
NA	TRBV11-2	11	NA	TRBJ2-1	TGTGCCAGCAGCCGGAACAATGAGCAGTTCTTC	CASSRNNEQFF
NA	TRBV11-1	15	NA	TRBJ2-3	TGTGCCAGCAGCTCGGGGGCGGGCGGAGGTGATACGCAGTATTTT	CASSSGAGGGDTQYF
NA	TRBV2	12	NA	TRBJ2-3	TGTGCCAGCAGTGGTCTCCTCGATACGCAGTATTTT	CASSGLLDTQYF
NA	TRBV27	16	NA	TRBJ1-3	TGTGCCAGCAGGCCCCTCGGACCGATCTCTGGAAACACCATATATTTT	CASRPLGPISGNTIYF
once	TRBV13	13	TRBD2	TRBJ2-7	TGTGCCAGCAGCACGGGACTAGTCTACGAGCAGTACTTC	CASSTGLVYEQYF
once	TRBV11-2	14	NA	TRBJ2-1	TGTGCCAGCAGCTTAGACTTAGCCCCGGATGAGCAGTTCTTC	CASSLDLAPDEQFF
NA	TRBV3-1/TRBV3-2	15	NA	TRBJ2-7	TGTGCCAGCAGCCAAGATTGGAACAGAACCTACGAGCAGTACTTC	CASSQDWNRTYEQYF
NA	TRBV19	15	NA	TRBJ2-3	TGTGCCAGTAGCCCCCGTGGGGGGGCCACAGATACGCAGTATTTT	CASSPRGGATDTQYF
NA	TRBV19	14	NA	TRBJ2-3	TGTGCCAGTAGTTTCCGGGCCCCCGAGAGGTCGCAGTATTTT	CASSFRAPERSQYF
NA	TRBV7-3	17	TRBD1	TRBJ2-2	TGTGCCAGCAGCTTAATGTCAGGGGGCCTATACACCGGGGAGCTGTTTTTT	CASSLMSGGLYTGELFF
NA	TRBV5-1	15	NA	TRBJ1-6	TGCGCCAGCAGCTTAAGACAGGATCAGAATTCACCCCTCCACTTT	CASSLRQDQNSPLHF
NA	TRBV7-9	12	NA	TRBJ1-5	TGTGCCAGCAGCTTAGCGGATCAGCCCCAGCATTTT	CASSLADQPQHF
NA	TRBV2	13	NA	TRBJ1-1	TGTGCCAGCACTTGGGTCGAGAACACTGAAGCTTTCTTT	CASTWVENTEAFF
NA	TRBV10-3	13	TRBD1	TRBJ1-2	TGTGCCATCAACCAGGGGGTGGGATATGGCTACACCTTC	CAINQGVGYGYTF
NA	TRBV30	12	NA	TRBJ2-7	TGTGCCTGGAGCCAAAACAGGGACGAGCAGTACTTC	CAWSQNRDEQYF
few	TRBV6-4	13	TRBD2	TRBJ2-1	TGTGCCACTACTGGGGGGGGATTCGTTGAGCAGTTCTTC	CATTGGGFVEQFF
NA	TRBV25-1	14	TRBD1	TRBJ1-2	TGTGCCAGCAGTGTGGGGACAGGAGCCTATGGCTACACCTTC	CASSVGTGAYGYTF
NA	TRBV6-1	16	NA	TRBJ1-2	TGTGCCAGCAGTGAAAGTCAGGAGCCTCTTAACTATGGCTACACCTTC	CASSESQEPLNYGYTF
NA	TRBV27	15	NA	TRBJ1-4	TGTGCCAGCAGTTTTAAGGGGGGGACGTCTGGAAAACTGTTTTTT	CASSFKGGTSGKLFF
NA	TRBV7-2	15	NA	TRBJ2-7	TGTGCCAGCAGCCCACGCACTGCTCGGAACTACGAGCAGTACTTC	CASSPRTARNYEQYF
NA	TRBV6-2/TRBV6-3	16	TRBD2	TRBJ2-4	TGTGCCAGCAGTTACTCGCTAGCGGGGGTAGGAAACATTCAGTACTTC	CASSYSLAGVGNIQYF
NA	TRBV18	16	NA	TRBJ2-3	TGTGCCAGCTCACCGTTCTCCGTCAGGGGCGCAGATACGCAGTATTTT	CASSPFSVRGADTQYF
NA	TRBV6-2/TRBV6-3	16	TRBD2	TRBJ2-1	TGTGCCAGCAGCCCCCCCGGGGAGGGGCAGGTTAATGAGCAGTTCTTC	CASSPPGEGQVNEQFF
NA	TRBV4-2	13	NA	TRBJ2-7	TGTGCCAGCAGCCCCTCATCTTCCTACGAGCAGTACTTC	CASSPSSSYEQYF
NA	TRBV18	14	TRBD1	TRBJ1-6	TGTGCCAGCTCGCAAGACAGGGGATCTTCACCCCTCCACTTT	CASSQDRGSSPLHF
NA	TRBV6-5	13	NA	TRBJ1-4	TGTGCCAGCAGCTATATAGTTAATGAAAAACTGTTTTTT	CASSYIVNEKLFF
NA	TRBV7-6	17	NA	TRBJ2-6	TGTGCCAGCAGCTATTATGGCAGGGGAACTGGGGCCAACGTCCTGACTTTC	CASSYYGRGTGANVLTF
NA	TRBV9	16	TRBD2	TRBJ2-5	TGTGCCAGCAGTCGGACTAGCGGGGGGGCGCAAGAGACCCAGTACTTC	CASSRTSGGAQETQYF
NA	TRBV5-1	16	NA	TRBJ2-7	TGCGCCAGCAGCTTGGCCGGGCCGCGTCACTCCTACGAGCAGTACTTC	CASSLAGPRHSYEQYF
NA	TRBV12-5	13	NA	TRBJ1-2	TGTGCTAGTGGTTTGCCGCCCTCCAACCTACACACCTTC	CASGLPPSNLHTF
NA	TRBV11-2	14	NA	TRBJ2-7	TGTGCCAGCAGCTTCCGAGGGCAGGGACAAGAGCAGTACTTC	CASSFRGQGQEQYF
NA	TRBV6-2/TRBV6-3	12	NA	TRBJ1-4	TGTGCCAGCAGTCCCCCGGGCGAAAAACTGTTTTTT	CASSPPGEKLFF
NA	TRBV4-1	17	TRBD1	TRBJ1-1	TGCGCCAGCAGGCCGGGACAGGGCGCCTCCTCTTACACTGAAGCTTTCTTT	CASRPGQGASSYTEAFF
NA	TRBV6-5	14	TRBD1	TRBJ1-2	TGTGCCAGCGCTGGACAGGGGGCTCAGTTTGGCTACACCTTC	CASAGQGAQFGYTF
NA	TRBV6-5	14	NA	TRBJ1-1	TGTGCCAGCAGTCTTGGGGGCGCGAACACTGAAGCTTTCTTT	CASSLGGANTEAFF
once	TRBV5-1	12	NA	TRBJ2-5	TGCGCCAGCAGCTTCGGTCAAGAGACCCAGTACTTC	CASSFGQETQYF
NA	TRBV19	15	NA	TRBJ2-2	TGTGCCAGTAGTATAGGAACTCCTAACACCGGGGAGCTGTTTTTT	CASSIGTPNTGELFF
NA	TRBV29-1	13	TRBD2	TRBJ2-7	TGCAGCGCCCGCAGCGGGGGCTCCTACGAGCAGTACTTC	CSARSGGSYEQYF
NA	TRBV27	14	NA	TRBJ1-4	TGTGCCAGCAGGGCTATTGCAACTAATGAAAAACTGTTTTTT	CASRAIATNEKLFF
NA	TRBV16	15	TRBD2	TRBJ2-4	TGTGCCAGCAGCCAAGTTCGGGAGACTAGCCACATTCAGTACTTC	CASSQVRETSHIQYF
NA	TRBV11-2	13	NA	TRBJ1-2	TGTGCCAGCAGCCCGCAGGATAACTATGGCTACACCTTC	CASSPQDNYGYTF
NA	TRBV29-1	13	TRBD1	TRBJ1-5	TGCAGCGTATTGACAGGGGACTATCAGCCCCAGCATTTT	CSVLTGDYQPQHF
NA	TRBV24-1	11	NA	TRBJ1-2	TGTGCCACCAGTGATGAGAACGGCTACACCTTC	CATSDENGYTF
once	TRBV7-3	14	NA	TRBJ2-3	TGTGCCAGCAGCTCTGGACAGACCACAGATACGCAGTATTTT	CASSSGQTTDTQYF
NA	TRBV2	13	NA	TRBJ1-1	TGTGCCAGCAGTGATAATTGGGGGACTGAAGCTTTCTTT	CASSDNWGTEAFF
NA	TRBV19	14	NA	TRBJ2-1	TGTGCCAGTAGTCCGTTGACTGGGTTTAGTGAGCAGTTCTTC	CASSPLTGFSEQFF
few	TRBV6-6	14	TRBD2	TRBJ2-5	TGTGCCAGCAGTTACTGGGGGGGGAAAGAGACCCAGTACTTC	CASSYWGGKETQYF